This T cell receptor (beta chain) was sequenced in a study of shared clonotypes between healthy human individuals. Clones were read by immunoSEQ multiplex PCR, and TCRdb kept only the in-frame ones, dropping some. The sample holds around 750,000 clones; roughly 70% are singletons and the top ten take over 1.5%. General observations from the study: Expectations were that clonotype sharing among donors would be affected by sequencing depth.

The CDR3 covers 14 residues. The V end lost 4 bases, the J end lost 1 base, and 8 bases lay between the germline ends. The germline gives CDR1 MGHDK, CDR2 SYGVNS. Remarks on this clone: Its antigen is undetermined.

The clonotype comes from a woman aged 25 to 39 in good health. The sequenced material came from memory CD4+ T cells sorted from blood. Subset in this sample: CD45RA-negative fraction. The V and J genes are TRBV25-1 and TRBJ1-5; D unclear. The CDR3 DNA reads TGTGCCAGCAGTGGGACGGCGAGCAATCAGCCCCAGCATTTT. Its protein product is CASSGTASNQPQHF.